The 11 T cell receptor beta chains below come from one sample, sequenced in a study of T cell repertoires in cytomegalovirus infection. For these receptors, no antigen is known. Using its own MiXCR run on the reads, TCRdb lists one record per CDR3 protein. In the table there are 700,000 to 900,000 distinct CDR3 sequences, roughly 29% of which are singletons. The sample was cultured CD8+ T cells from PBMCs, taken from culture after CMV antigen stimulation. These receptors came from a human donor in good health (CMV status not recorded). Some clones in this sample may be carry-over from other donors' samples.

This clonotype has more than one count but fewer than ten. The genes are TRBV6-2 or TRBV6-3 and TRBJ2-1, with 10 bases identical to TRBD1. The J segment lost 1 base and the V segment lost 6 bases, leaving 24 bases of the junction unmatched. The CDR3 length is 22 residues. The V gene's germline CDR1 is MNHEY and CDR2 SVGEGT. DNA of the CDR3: TGTGCCAGCAGCGGATCGGGACAGGGGACGCTTCTCTTCGACAAATCCTACAATGAGCAGTTCTTC. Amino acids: CASSGSGQGTLLFDKSYNEQFF.

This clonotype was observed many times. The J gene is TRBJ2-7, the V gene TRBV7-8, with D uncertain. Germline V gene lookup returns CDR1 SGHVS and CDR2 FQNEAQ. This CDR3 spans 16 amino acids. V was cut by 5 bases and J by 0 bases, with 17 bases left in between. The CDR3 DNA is TGTGCCAGCAGCCTACGGGCAGCCCCGAGCTCCTACGAGCAGTACGTC. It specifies CASSLRAAPSSYEQYV.

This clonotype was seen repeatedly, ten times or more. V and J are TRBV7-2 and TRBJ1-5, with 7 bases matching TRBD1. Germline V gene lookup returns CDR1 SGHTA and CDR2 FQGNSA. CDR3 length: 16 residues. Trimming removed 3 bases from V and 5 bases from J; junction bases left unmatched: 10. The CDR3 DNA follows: TGTGCCAGCAGCTTTGGAACAGGGGAACGTGATCAGCCCCAGCATTTT. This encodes CASSFGTGERDQPQHF.

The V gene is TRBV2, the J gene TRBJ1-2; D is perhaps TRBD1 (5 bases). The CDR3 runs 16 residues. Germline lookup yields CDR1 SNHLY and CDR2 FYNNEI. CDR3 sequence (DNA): TGTGGCCCCATCTTACTCGAATCGGGGCTTAACTATGGCTACACCTTC. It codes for CGPILLESGLNYGYTF. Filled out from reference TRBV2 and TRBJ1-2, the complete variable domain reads EPEVTQTPSHQVTQMGQEVILRCVPISNHLYFYWYRQILGQKVEFLVSFYNNEISEKSEIFDDQFSVERPDGSNFTLKIRSTKLEDSAMYFCGPILLESGLNYGYTFGSGTRLTVV.

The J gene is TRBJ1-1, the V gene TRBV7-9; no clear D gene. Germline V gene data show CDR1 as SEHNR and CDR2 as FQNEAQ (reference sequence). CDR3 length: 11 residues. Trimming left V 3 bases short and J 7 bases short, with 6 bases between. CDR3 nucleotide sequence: TGTGCCAGCAGCTTCCCGGATGAAGCTTTCTTT. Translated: CASSFPDEAFF.

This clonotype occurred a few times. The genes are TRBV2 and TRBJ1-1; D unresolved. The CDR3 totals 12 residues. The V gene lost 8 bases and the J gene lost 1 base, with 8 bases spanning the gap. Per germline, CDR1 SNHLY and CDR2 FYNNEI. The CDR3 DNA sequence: TGTGCCAGCTTCGGGAGGAACACTGAAGCTTTCTTT. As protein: CASFGRNTEAFF.

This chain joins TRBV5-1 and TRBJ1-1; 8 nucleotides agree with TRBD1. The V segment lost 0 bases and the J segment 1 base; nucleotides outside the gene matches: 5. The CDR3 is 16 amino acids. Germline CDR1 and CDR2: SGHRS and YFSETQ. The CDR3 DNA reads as TGCGCCAGCAGCTTGGTGCAGGGGGCAGGGAACACTGAAGCTTTCTTT. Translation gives CASSLVQGAGNTEAFF.

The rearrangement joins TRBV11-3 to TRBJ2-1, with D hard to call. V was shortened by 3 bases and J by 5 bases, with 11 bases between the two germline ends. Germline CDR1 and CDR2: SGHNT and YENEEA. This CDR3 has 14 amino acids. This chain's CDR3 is CASSFLGSHNEQFF. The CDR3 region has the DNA TGTGCCAGCAGCTTCCTGGGCAGCCACAATGAGCAGTTCTTC.

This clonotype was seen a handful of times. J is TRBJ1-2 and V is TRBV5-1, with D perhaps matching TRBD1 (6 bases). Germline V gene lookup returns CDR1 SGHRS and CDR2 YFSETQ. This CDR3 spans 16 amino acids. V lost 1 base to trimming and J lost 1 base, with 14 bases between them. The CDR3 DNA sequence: TGCGCCAGCAGCTTGTGGCCAGGGGCGGTTAACTATGGCTACACCTTC. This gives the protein CASSLWPGAVNYGYTF.

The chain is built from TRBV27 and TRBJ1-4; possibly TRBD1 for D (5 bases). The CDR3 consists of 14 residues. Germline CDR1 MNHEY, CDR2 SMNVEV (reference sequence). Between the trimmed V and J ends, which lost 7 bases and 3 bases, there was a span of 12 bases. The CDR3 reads CASKWGGANEKLFF. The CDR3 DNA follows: TGTGCCAGCAAGTGGGGGGGGGCTAATGAAAAACTGTTTTTT.

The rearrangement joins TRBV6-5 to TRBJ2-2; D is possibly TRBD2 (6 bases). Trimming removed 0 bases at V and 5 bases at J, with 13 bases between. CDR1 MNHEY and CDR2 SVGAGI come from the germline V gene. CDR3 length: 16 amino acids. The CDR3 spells CASSYSYPAGTGELFF. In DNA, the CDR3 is TGTGCCAGCAGTTACTCGTATCCCGCGGGGACCGGGGAGCTGTTTTTT.